The 30 T cell receptor beta chains listed next were all sequenced from one sample in a study of OX40 agonist ivuxolimab in advanced cancers. Sequencing used immunoSEQ multiplex PCR; TCRdb keeps in-frame clones, though not all of them. The table has around 50,000 clones, over 75% seen once. The sample here was CD4+ or CD8+ T cells sorted from blood, taken in a trial of the OX40 agonist ivuxolimab. The receptor source for this set is an adult with an advanced solid tumor such as melanoma, head and neck, liver or kidney cancer.

CDR3 in DNA: TGTGCCAGCAGTTACTCGTGGGGTTATGGCTACACCTTC. Protein product: CASSYSWGYGYTF. This chain uses TRBV6-5 with TRBJ1-2; no reliable D call. V was clipped by 0 bases and J by 5 bases, with 7 bases between them. CDR3 length: 13 residues. Germline lookup yields CDR1 MNHEY and CDR2 SVGAGI.

V gene TRBV5-1 combines with J gene TRBJ2-5; D gene ambiguous. This CDR3 has 12 amino acids. The V gene's germline CDR1 is SGHRS and CDR2 YFSETQ. V dropped 4 bases and J dropped 5 bases, with 9 bases sitting between them. CDR3 protein: CASSLPRETQYF. Written as DNA, the CDR3 is TGCGCCAGCAGCCTTCCACGGGAGACCCAGTACTTC. Complete variable domain (other parts from reference TRBV5-1 and TRBJ2-5): KAGVTQTPRYLIKTRGQQVTLSCSPISGHRSVSWYQQTPGQGLQFLFEYFSETQRNKGNFPGRFSGRQFSNSRSEMNVSTLELGDSALYLCASSLPRETQYFGPGTRLLVL.

The table lists this clone with a few counts. The V gene is TRBV4-1, the J gene TRBJ1-4, with TRBD1 identical over 9 bases. The CDR3 sequence is 14 residues long. V lost 5 bases, J lost 7 bases, and 5 bases stayed unmatched. The germline gives CDR1 MGHRA, CDR2 YSYEKL. The CDR3 protein is CASSLGQGVEKLFF. The CDR3 DNA follows: TGCGCCAGCAGCTTGGGACAGGGCGTTGAAAAACTGTTTTTT.

This sequence joins TRBV5-1 and TRBJ1-2; 10 bases match TRBD1. The junction had 3 bases not matched to a gene; V was cut back by 2 bases and J by 8 bases. The germline CDR1 and CDR2 sequences are SGHRS and YFSETQ. This CDR3 contains 13 residues. The CDR3 nucleotides are TGCGCCAGCAGCTTAGGGACAGGGGACGGCTACACCTTC. Translation gives CASSLGTGDGYTF.

The rearrangement uses TRBV19 and TRBJ1-1; perhaps TRBD1 as D (6 bases). CDR3 size: 13 residues. Germline V gene sequence: CDR1 LNHDA, CDR2 SQIVND (reference sequence). Trimming pared 5 bases from V and 0 bases from J, leaving 7 bases between. The CDR3 is CASSRGLNTEAFF. Written as DNA, the CDR3 is TGTGCCAGTAGTCGGGGGCTGAACACTGAAGCTTTCTTT.

This clone was recorded a few times. The chain employs TRBV5-4 and TRBJ2-5; D might be TRBD1 or TRBD2, each matching 5 bases. V lost 5 bases and J lost 4, with 12 bases in between. CDR1 is SGHNT and CDR2 is YYREEE in the germline V gene (reference sequence). CDR3 length: 13 residues. The CDR3 nucleotides read TGTGCCAGCAGGGGGGTGGGTGGAGAGACCCAGTACTTC. This codes for CASRGVGGETQYF.

The chain recombines TRBV5-1 with TRBJ1-5; D is undetermined. The germline CDR1 and CDR2 sequences are SGHRS and YFSETQ. The ends were cut back, 5 bases at V and 5 bases at J, with 11 bases in the middle. The CDR3 is 13 residues long. The CDR3, as DNA: TGCGCCAGCAGTGCCGGAGACGATCAGCCCCAGCATTTT. Residues: CASSAGDDQPQHF.

DNA for the CDR3: TGTGCCAGCAGCAGCCAGAGCGGGGGGTTTGACAATGAGCAGTTCTTC. This translates into CASSSQSGGFDNEQFF. This sequence joins TRBV7-2 and TRBJ2-1; 9 bases align to TRBD2. The germline V gene has CDR1 SGHTA and CDR2 FQGNSA. This CDR3 is 16 amino acids long. The V and J ends lost 5 bases and 5 bases, in that order; junction bases with no gene match: 10.

V and J are TRBV5-1 and TRBJ2-1; 8 bases map to TRBD1. Looked up from germline, CDR1 is SGHRS and CDR2 is YFSETQ. This CDR3 region has 14 residues. V shed 5 bases and J 3 bases; nucleotides not matched to a gene: 4. The CDR3 is CASSGTGIYNEQFF. CDR3 bases: TGCGCCAGCAGTGGGACAGGTATCTACAATGAGCAGTTCTTC.

This clone appeared a single time. The rearrangement links TRBV20-1 to TRBJ2-7; unclear D gene. V lost 1 base, J lost 4 bases, and 5 bases lay in between. CDR1 and CDR2 (germline): DFQATT, SNEGSKA (reference sequence). This CDR3 has 11 amino acids. CDR3 region: CSARGGYEQYF. The CDR3 DNA is TGCAGTGCTAGAGGGGGATACGAGCAGTACTTC.

This chain joins TRBV5-4 and TRBJ2-1; possible D gene TRBD2, 6 bases. Looked up from germline, CDR1 is SGHNT and CDR2 is YYREEE (reference sequence). The CDR3 has 13 amino acids. The germline V and J ends were trimmed by 0 bases and 8 bases, with 9 bases remaining between them. For the CDR3, the DNA is TGTGCCAGCAGCTTGGCCGGGAGCGATGAGCAGTTCTTC. Translating it yields CASSLAGSDEQFF. Full variable domain (rest looked up from reference TRBV5-4 and TRBJ2-1): ETGVTQSPTHLIKTRGQQVTLRCSSQSGHNTVSWYQQALGQGPQFIFQYYREEENGRGNFPPRFSGLQFPNYSSELNVNALELDDSALYLCASSLAGSDEQFFGPGTRLTVL.

The chain uses TRBV7-3 and TRBJ2-3, with TRBD2 matching over 9 bases. The CDR3 runs to 16 residues. After removal of 4 bases from V and 0 bases from J, the junction contained 5 bases not matched to a gene. Germline CDR1 reads SGHTA; CDR2 reads FQGTGA. The CDR3 reads CASSSLAGASTDTQYF. Written as DNA, the CDR3 is TGTGCCAGCAGCTCATTAGCGGGGGCGAGCACAGATACGCAGTATTTT.

This clone was recorded a few times. V and J are TRBV29-1 and TRBJ2-7; TRBD1 or TRBD2 may be the D gene (7 bases each). The CDR3 runs 14 residues. Deletions cut 4 bases from V and 4 bases from J, with 17 bases between. Germline values: CDR1 SQVTM, CDR2 ANQGSEA. CDR3 protein: CSVVGRGPGYEQYF. CDR3 DNA: TGCAGCGTTGTGGGGAGGGGGCCAGGATACGAGCAGTACTTC.

V usage is TRBV5-1 and J usage is TRBJ1-6; 9 bases agree with TRBD1. The CDR3 length is 15 residues. Germline loops: CDR1 SGHRS, CDR2 YFSETQ. After removal of 5 bases from V and 5 bases from J, the junction contained 5 bases not matched to a gene. The CDR3 sequence is CASRLRQGDNSPLHF. The CDR3, as DNA: TGCGCCAGCAGACTAAGACAGGGGGATAATTCACCCCTCCACTTT. The full variable domain, in which reference TRBV5-1 and TRBJ1-6 provide the parts outside the CDR3, is KAGVTQTPRYLIKTRGQQVTLSCSPISGHRSVSWYQQTPGQGLQFLFEYFSETQRNKGNFPGRFSGRQFSNSRSEMNVSTLELGDSALYLCASRLRQGDNSPLHFGNGTRLTVT.

This chain uses TRBV6-1 with TRBJ1-6, with D perhaps TRBD1 (5 bases). Trimming shortened V by 6 bases and J by 6 bases, and 15 bases separated the two germline ends. The CDR3 runs to 15 residues. CDR1 is MNHNS, CDR2 SASEGT, per germline. The CDR3 protein is CASRDQGRGNSPLHF. CDR3 in DNA: TGTGCCAGCAGGGATCAGGGAAGGGGTAATTCACCCCTCCACTTT.

This clone showed up just once. V and J are TRBV23-1 and TRBJ2-7, with D unclear. TRBV23-1 falls under the ORF class, with uncertain function. The CDR3 loop spans 13 amino acids. Trimming cost V 4 bases and J 5 bases, with 12 bases left between them. CDR3 loop: CASSRPGRHEQYF. The CDR3 bases are TGCGCCAGCAGTCGTCCGGGTCGCCACGAGCAGTACTTC.

The chain employs TRBV27 and TRBJ1-1; no definite D call. This CDR3 is 13 amino acids long. The V gene's germline CDR1 is MNHEY and CDR2 SMNVEV (reference sequence). Between the trimmed V and J ends, which lost 6 bases and 4 bases, there was a span of 12 bases. CDR3 DNA sequence: TGTGCCAGCAGCCCCCCCCGACGCACTGAAGCTTTCTTT. It is translated as CASSPPRRTEAFF.

The DNA for the CDR3 is TGCGCCAGCAGTGAGTCTTCAGACTACGAGCAGTACTTC. Translation gives CASSESSDYEQYF. This chain joins TRBV10-2 and TRBJ2-7; D remains ambiguous. Per the germline V gene, CDR1 is WSHSY and CDR2 is SAAADI. Between the trimmed V and J ends, which lost 0 bases and 3 bases, there was a span of 6 bases. CDR3 length equals 13 residues.

The gene calls are TRBV5-8 and TRBJ2-5, with D maybe TRBD2 (5 bases). The CDR3 is made up of 16 amino acids. The V end was cut by 0 bases, the J end by 1 base, with 13 bases between. The germline V gene encodes CDR1 SGHTS and CDR2 YDEGEE. The CDR3 DNA is TGTGCCAGCAGCTTGGGGTCTACGGGGATCCAAGAGACCCAGTACTTC. As protein: CASSLGSTGIQETQYF.

The CDR3 DNA follows: TGTGCCAGCAGCTTAGGCGGGGGAGCCCAAGAGACCCAGTACTTC. Protein product: CASSLGGGAQETQYF. The V and J genes are TRBV7-8 and TRBJ2-5; 7 bases map to TRBD2. Germline lookup yields CDR1 SGHVS and CDR2 FQNEAQ. With V trimmed by 1 base and J by 1 base, 3 bases remained unmatched. The CDR3 totals 15 residues. Full variable domain (rest looked up from reference TRBV7-8 and TRBJ2-5): GAGVSQSPRYKVAKRGQDVALRCDPISGHVSLFWYQQALGQGPEFLTYFQNEAQLDKSGLPSDRFFAERPEGSVSTLKIQRTQQEDSAVYLCASSLGGGAQETQYFGPGTRLLVL.

This chain links TRBV2 with TRBJ1-2, with D possibly being TRBD1 (6 bases). The V and J ends lost 8 bases and 3 bases respectively, with 13 bases between them. The CDR3 totals 13 residues. The germline V gene has CDR1 SNHLY and CDR2 FYNNEI. The CDR3 here is CASERGEHYGYTF. The DNA for the CDR3 is TGTGCCAGCGAGAGGGGGGAACACTATGGCTACACCTTC.

The DNA for the CDR3 is TGTGCCAGTAGCCTCACTGGAAACACCATATATTTT. Translating gives CASSLTGNTIYF. V is TRBV19 and J is TRBJ1-3; D remains ambiguous. The V gene's germline CDR1 is LNHDA and CDR2 SQIVND (reference sequence). V lost 6 bases, J lost 2 bases, and 5 bases lay in between. The CDR3 runs to 12 residues. The full variable domain, its missing parts supplied by reference TRBV19 and TRBJ1-3, is DGGITQSPKYLFRKEGQNVTLSCEQNLNHDAMYWYRQDPGQGLRLIYYSQIVNDFQKGDIAEGYSVSREKKESFPLTVTSAQKNPTAFYLCASSLTGNTIYFGEGSWLTVV.

The genes are TRBV29-1 and TRBJ2-2, with D tentatively TRBD1 (5 bases). CDR1 and CDR2 (germline): SQVTM, ANQGSEA. CDR3 length equals 12 residues. Trimming removed 7 bases from V and 1 base from J, with 7 bases in between. The DNA for the CDR3 is TGCAGCGGAGGACAGAACACCGGGGAGCTGTTTTTT. This translates into CSGGQNTGELFF.

The chain joins TRBV13 to TRBJ1-1, with D possibly being TRBD1 (5 bases). The CDR3 consists of 15 residues. CDR1 and CDR2 from the germline V gene are PRHDT and FYEKMQ (reference sequence). The V and J ends lost 0 bases and 1 base respectively, with 9 bases between them. DNA of the CDR3: TGTGCCAGCAGCTTAGGGGGGGTCCCGAACACTGAAGCTTTCTTT. Encoded protein: CASSLGGVPNTEAFF.

J is TRBJ2-3 and V is TRBV2; 12 bases are shared with TRBD2. CDR1 and CDR2 from the germline V gene are SNHLY and FYNNEI. Trimming removed 10 bases from V and 1 base from J; junction bases left unmatched: 9. This CDR3 is built from 16 residues. The CDR3 DNA reads TGTGCCACCTCTCTAGCGGGGGGGCCAGGCACAGATACGCAGTATTTT. Protein sequence: CATSLAGGPGTDTQYF. Variable domain in full (rest from reference TRBV2 and TRBJ2-3): EPEVTQTPSHQVTQMGQEVILRCVPISNHLYFYWYRQILGQKVEFLVSFYNNEISEKSEIFDDQFSVERPDGSNFTLKIRSTKLEDSAMYFCATSLAGGPGTDTQYFGPGTRLTVL.

The chain is built from TRBV27 and TRBJ2-5, with TRBD2 matching over 8 bases. Unmatched junction bases numbered 4, after V lost 6 bases and J lost 7 bases. Germline V lookup: CDR1 MNHEY, CDR2 SMNVEV (reference sequence). CDR3 length: 12 residues. CDR3 in DNA: TGTGCCAGCAGATCGGCGGGGGGGACCCAGTACTTC. Its translation: CASRSAGGTQYF.

The rearrangement uses TRBV4-1 and TRBJ2-7, with 8 bases lining up with TRBD2. The V segment lost 1 base and the J segment 3 bases; nucleotides outside the gene matches: 8. This CDR3 is built from 16 residues. Germline assignment: CDR1 MGHRA and CDR2 YSYEKL. The CDR3 loop is CASSQGSGGRDYEQYF. The CDR3 nucleotides read TGCGCCAGCAGCCAAGGTTCGGGGGGGAGGGACTACGAGCAGTACTTC.

The CDR3 region is CASSPLSRGAGELFF. CDR3 coding DNA: TGTGCCAGCAGCCCATTGTCTAGGGGTGCCGGGGAGCTGTTTTTT. The chain couples TRBV11-2 to TRBJ2-2, with a possible D match to TRBD1 (5 bases). V was pared by 5 bases and J by 6 bases, with 16 bases between. The germline V gene encodes CDR1 SGHAT and CDR2 FQNNGV. This CDR3 comprises 15 residues. Looking up the rest from reference TRBV11-2 and TRBJ2-2 gives the full variable domain: EAGVAQSPRYKIIEKRQSVAFWCNPISGHATLYWYQQILGQGPKLLIQFQNNGVVDDSQLPKDRFSAERLKGVDSTLKIQPAKLEDSAVYLCASSPLSRGAGELFFGEGSRLTVL.

This clone was recorded many times. The CDR3 spells CASSRGRELGYTF. CDR3 nucleotides: TGTGCCAGCAGCCGAGGGAGGGAGCTCGGCTACACCTTC. The gene calls are TRBV7-2 and TRBJ1-2; D is ambiguous. V was pared by 5 bases and J by 8 bases, with 15 bases between. In germline, CDR1 is SGHTA, CDR2 FQGNSA. The CDR3 sequence is 13 residues long.

In DNA form, the CDR3 reads TGTGCCAGCAGTGGCGTAGGAGGGCGAGGCAGAAACAATGAGCAGTTCTTC. Its translation: CASSGVGGRGRNNEQFF. The gene calls are TRBV6-1 and TRBJ2-1, with a tentative D call TRBD2 (6 bases). Germline V CDR1 and CDR2: MNHNS, SASEGT. This CDR3 is 17 amino acids long. The germline V and J ends were trimmed by 4 bases and 5 bases, with 21 bases remaining between them.